The 2 T cell receptor beta chains reported below all come from one sample, sequenced in a study of cytomegalovirus exposure and HLA in healthy donors. The PCR employed 60 Vbeta primers together with 13 Jbeta primers. The repertoire was sequenced with immunoSEQ multiplex PCR; TCRdb's copy has only in-frame clones and lacks some. This sample has roughly 190,000 clones, with approximately 80% found just once. The sample comprised PBMCs. The source of these receptors is a man aged 35-49 years in good health and CMV-seropositive.

This sequence joins TRBV6-1 and TRBJ1-5, with D possibly TRBD1 on 6 matching bases. The CDR3 sequence is 16 residues long. V was cut by 4 bases and J by 6 bases, with 19 bases left in between. Germline V lookup: CDR1 MNHNS, CDR2 SASEGT. The CDR3 DNA reads as TGTGCCAGCAGTGGCATACACGGGGGGCGCGCTCAGCCCCAGCATTTT. Protein: CASSGIHGGRAQPQHF.

The J gene is TRBJ2-3, the V gene TRBV10-3; 9 positions match TRBD2. Per germline, CDR1 ENHRY and CDR2 SYGVKD. The CDR3 sequence is 14 residues long. Germline trimming cut 10 bases from V and 5 bases from J; bases unmatched to any gene: 10. The CDR3 loop reads CATLTGTSQDTQYF. The CDR3 DNA sequence: TGTGCCACCCTAACCGGGACTAGCCAAGATACGCAGTATTTT.